The rows below give T cell receptor beta chains drawn from one sample of a study of early T cells in non-severe SARS-CoV-2 infection. TCRdb reprocessed the 5' RACE reads with MiXCR, giving one entry per CDR3 protein. The sample carries about 39,000 distinct CDR3 sequences, under 9.5% recorded once. What was sequenced was whole blood. Every receptor here comes from an adult who was a healthcare worker with PCR-confirmed SARS-CoV-2 infection or an uninfected control (not recorded which). Both conserved end residues are part of each CDR3. The D gene is left open where the match is weak. A row's size may be missing; if present it is once, few, many or a size class.

j_call: TRBJ2-1
d_call: .
v_call: TRBV12-3/TRBV12-4
clone_size: many
cdr3_aa: CASRRGLSSYNEQFF
cdr3_nt: TGTGCCAGCCGGCGCGGGCTCAGCTCCTACAATGAGCAGTTCTTC

j_call: TRBJ2-2
d_call: .
v_call: TRBV19
clone_size: many
cdr3_aa: CASSIKGLNTGELFF
cdr3_nt: TGTGCCAGTAGTATCAAGGGGCTCAACACCGGGGAGCTGTTTTTT

j_call: TRBJ2-5
d_call: TRBD1
v_call: TRBV27
clone_size: .
cdr3_aa: CASSFADRVQETQYF
cdr3_nt: TGTGCCAGCAGTTTCGCGGACAGGGTGCAAGAGACCCAGTACTTC

j_call: TRBJ1-6
d_call: .
v_call: TRBV4-3
clone_size: few
cdr3_aa: CASSQGSENNSPLHF
cdr3_nt: TGCGCCAGCAGCCAAGGATCTGAAAATAATTCACCCCTCCACTTT

j_call: TRBJ2-7
d_call: .
v_call: TRBV25-1
clone_size: .
cdr3_aa: CASTLSSYEQYF
cdr3_nt: TGTGCCAGCACCTTAAGCTCCTACGAGCAGTACTTC

j_call: TRBJ2-7
d_call: TRBD2
v_call: TRBV28
clone_size: .
cdr3_aa: CASSFPTSGGSYF
cdr3_nt: TGTGCCAGCAGTTTCCCGACTAGCGGGGGGTCGTACTTC

j_call: TRBJ2-1
d_call: TRBD2
v_call: TRBV10-3
clone_size: many
cdr3_aa: CAIRSSGGYNEQFF
cdr3_nt: TGTGCCATTCGTTCCAGCGGGGGTTACAATGAGCAGTTCTTC

j_call: TRBJ1-1
d_call: .
v_call: TRBV19
clone_size: .
cdr3_aa: CASRMKYEAFF
cdr3_nt: TGTGCCAGTAGGATGAAATATGAAGCTTTCTTT

j_call: TRBJ2-2
d_call: .
v_call: TRBV5-1
clone_size: many
cdr3_aa: CASSWRDPPSNTGELFF
cdr3_nt: TGCGCCAGCAGCTGGAGGGACCCGCCATCGAACACCGGGGAGCTGTTTTTT

j_call: TRBJ1-1
d_call: TRBD1
v_call: TRBV27
clone_size: few
cdr3_aa: CASSYRGPNTEAFF
cdr3_nt: TGTGCCAGCAGTTACAGGGGGCCGAACACTGAAGCTTTCTTT

j_call: TRBJ2-2
d_call: TRBD1
v_call: TRBV19
clone_size: .
cdr3_aa: CASRLGQGFTGELFF
cdr3_nt: TGTGCCAGTAGGCTCGGACAGGGATTCACCGGGGAGCTGTTTTTT

j_call: TRBJ1-2
d_call: .
v_call: TRBV4-1
clone_size: .
cdr3_aa: CASSQELSGGGGYTF
cdr3_nt: TGCGCCAGCAGCCAAGAGCTCTCCGGGGGCGGCGGCTACACCTTC

j_call: TRBJ2-3
d_call: .
v_call: TRBV9
clone_size: .
cdr3_aa: CASSVEWTAPDTQYF
cdr3_nt: TGTGCCAGCAGCGTAGAATGGACTGCACCAGATACGCAGTATTTT

j_call: TRBJ1-3
d_call: .
v_call: TRBV4-3
clone_size: few
cdr3_aa: CASSPDPGNTIYF
cdr3_nt: TGCGCCAGCAGCCCCGACCCTGGAAACACCATATATTTT

j_call: TRBJ1-2
d_call: .
v_call: TRBV28
clone_size: .
cdr3_aa: CASTLPSGGDYGYTF
cdr3_nt: TGTGCCAGCACTCTACCTTCCGGCGGGGACTATGGCTACACCTTC

j_call: TRBJ2-7
d_call: TRBD2
v_call: TRBV3-1
clone_size: many
cdr3_aa: CASSQGGGEQYF
cdr3_nt: TGTGCCAGCAGCCAAGGCGGGGGCGAGCAGTACTTC

j_call: TRBJ2-4
d_call: .
v_call: TRBV20-1
clone_size: .
cdr3_aa: CSARGRTALTKNIQYF
cdr3_nt: TGCAGTGCTAGAGGAAGGACAGCCCTCACCAAAAACATTCAGTACTTC

j_call: TRBJ1-4
d_call: .
v_call: TRBV20-1
clone_size: few
cdr3_aa: CSASGWGGSNEKLFF
cdr3_nt: TGCAGTGCTAGTGGATGGGGGGGGTCTAATGAAAAACTGTTTTTT

j_call: TRBJ1-2
d_call: .
v_call: TRBV18
clone_size: many
cdr3_aa: CASSLEGGATDGYTF
cdr3_nt: TGTGCCAGCTCACTCGAGGGGGGGGCAACGGATGGCTACACCTTC

j_call: TRBJ2-4
d_call: .
v_call: TRBV7-3
clone_size: few
cdr3_aa: CASSPTGGQNIQYF
cdr3_nt: TGTGCCAGCAGCCCGACCGGGGGGCAAAACATTCAGTACTTC

j_call: TRBJ1-4
d_call: .
v_call: TRBV29-1
clone_size: few
cdr3_aa: CSAGTGNEKLFF
cdr3_nt: TGCAGCGCTGGGACGGGCAATGAAAAACTGTTTTTT

j_call: TRBJ1-1
d_call: .
v_call: TRBV6-1
clone_size: few
cdr3_aa: CASSELLIAVLLNTEAFF
cdr3_nt: TGTGCCAGCAGTGAACTTCTCATCGCGGTTCTTCTGAACACTGAAGCTTTCTTT

j_call: TRBJ1-2
d_call: TRBD1
v_call: TRBV20-1
clone_size: many
cdr3_aa: CSAIEDRALYGYTF
cdr3_nt: TGCAGTGCTATTGAGGACAGGGCCCTCTATGGCTACACCTTC

j_call: TRBJ2-7
d_call: .
v_call: TRBV6-5
clone_size: .
cdr3_aa: CASTPFGGGTYEQYF
cdr3_nt: TGTGCCAGCACCCCATTCGGAGGGGGCACCTACGAGCAGTACTTC

j_call: TRBJ2-7
d_call: .
v_call: TRBV7-9
clone_size: few
cdr3_aa: CASSLGGAVSEQYF
cdr3_nt: TGTGCCAGCAGCTTAGGTGGGGCGGTCTCCGAGCAGTACTTC

j_call: TRBJ1-5
d_call: .
v_call: TRBV6-5
clone_size: few
cdr3_aa: CASSYVKNQPQHF
cdr3_nt: TGTGCCAGCAGTTACGTAAAGAATCAGCCCCAGCATTTT

j_call: TRBJ1-1
d_call: TRBD1
v_call: TRBV2
clone_size: many
cdr3_aa: CASSGQGGRGTEAFF
cdr3_nt: TGTGCCAGCAGTGGACAGGGAGGACGGGGCACTGAAGCTTTCTTT

j_call: TRBJ2-3
d_call: .
v_call: TRBV6-2/TRBV6-3
clone_size: few
cdr3_aa: CASGLKDQPLRKNTQYF
cdr3_nt: TGTGCCAGCGGACTTAAGGACCAACCTCTGCGGAAGAATACGCAGTATTTT

j_call: TRBJ2-3
d_call: .
v_call: TRBV4-2
clone_size: .
cdr3_aa: CASSQGWESTDTQYF
cdr3_nt: TGTGCCAGCAGCCAAGGTTGGGAGAGCACAGATACGCAGTATTTT

j_call: TRBJ1-1
d_call: .
v_call: TRBV5-6
clone_size: many
cdr3_aa: CASSLYGMNTEAFF
cdr3_nt: TGTGCCAGCAGCTTGTACGGAATGAACACTGAAGCTTTCTTT

j_call: TRBJ1-3
d_call: .
v_call: TRBV20-1
clone_size: many
cdr3_aa: CSARDWIGSGNTIYF
cdr3_nt: TGCAGTGCTAGAGATTGGATAGGATCAGGAAACACCATATATTTT

j_call: TRBJ1-2
d_call: TRBD1
v_call: TRBV18
clone_size: .
cdr3_aa: CATETGANYGYTF
cdr3_nt: TGTGCCACCGAGACAGGGGCTAACTATGGCTACACCTTC

j_call: TRBJ2-7
d_call: .
v_call: TRBV20-1
clone_size: many
cdr3_aa: CSAQEVSPTIEQYF
cdr3_nt: TGCAGTGCTCAAGAAGTCAGTCCCACGATCGAGCAGTACTTC

j_call: TRBJ1-2
d_call: .
v_call: TRBV18
clone_size: few
cdr3_aa: CASSPTGYDGYTF
cdr3_nt: TGTGCCAGCTCACCGACAGGTTATGATGGCTACACCTTC

j_call: TRBJ2-7
d_call: TRBD1
v_call: TRBV7-8
clone_size: .
cdr3_aa: CASSFRDRPYEQYF
cdr3_nt: TGTGCCAGCAGCTTCCGGGACAGGCCCTACGAGCAGTACTTC

j_call: TRBJ1-1
d_call: .
v_call: TRBV29-1
clone_size: .
cdr3_aa: CSVGWMNTEAFF
cdr3_nt: TGCAGCGTTGGTTGGATGAACACTGAAGCTTTCTTT

j_call: TRBJ1-1
d_call: .
v_call: TRBV28
clone_size: few
cdr3_aa: CASGGMTEAFF
cdr3_nt: TGTGCCAGCGGTGGGATGACTGAAGCTTTCTTT

j_call: TRBJ2-7
d_call: TRBD1
v_call: TRBV5-1
clone_size: many
cdr3_aa: CASSLAGGNYEQYF
cdr3_nt: TGCGCCAGCAGCTTGGCAGGGGGTAACTACGAGCAGTACTTC

j_call: TRBJ2-5
d_call: .
v_call: TRBV5-1
clone_size: .
cdr3_aa: CASSLLSGQETQYF
cdr3_nt: TGCGCCAGCAGCTTGTTGAGCGGACAAGAGACCCAGTACTTC